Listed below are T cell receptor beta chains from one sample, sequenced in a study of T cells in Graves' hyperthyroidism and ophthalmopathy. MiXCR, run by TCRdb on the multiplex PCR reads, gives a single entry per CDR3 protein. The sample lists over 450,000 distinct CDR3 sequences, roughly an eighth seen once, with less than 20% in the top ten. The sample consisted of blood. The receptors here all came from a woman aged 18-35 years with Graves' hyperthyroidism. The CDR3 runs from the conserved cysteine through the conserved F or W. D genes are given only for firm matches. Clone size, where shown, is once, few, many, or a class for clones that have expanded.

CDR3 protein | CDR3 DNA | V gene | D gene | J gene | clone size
CASRYVGNTPGKGQPQHF | TGCGCCAGCCGATACGTTGGAAACACTCCCGGGAAGGGCCAGCCCCAGCATTTT | TRBV5-1 | NA | TRBJ1-5 | NA
CASSPREAGYGYTF | TGTGCCAGCAGTCCCCGGGAGGCGGGCTATGGCTACACCTTC | TRBV27 | NA | TRBJ1-2 | NA
CASSGPGIAFF | TGTGCCAGCAGTGGGCCAGGGATAGCTTTCTTT | TRBV2 | NA | TRBJ1-1 | many
CASTPGGGWSFF | TGTGCCAGCACCCCGGGCGGGGGCTGGTCTTTCTTT | TRBV6-1 | NA | TRBJ1-1 | few
CASSDEAFSSYNEQFF | TGCGCCAGCAGTGACGAGGCTTTTAGCTCCTACAATGAGCAGTTCTTC | TRBV10-2 | NA | TRBJ2-1 | NA
CAWTSGSANEQFF | TGTGCCTGGACTAGCGGGAGTGCAAATGAGCAGTTCTTC | TRBV30 | TRBD2 | TRBJ2-1 | many
CASSLSGNTPLHEQFF | TGTGCCAGTAGTCTCAGCGGGAATACCCCCCTACATGAGCAGTTCTTC | TRBV19 | TRBD2 | TRBJ2-1 | NA
CATETSGRAGGDTQYF | TGTGCCACGGAGACTAGCGGGAGGGCCGGGGGAGATACGCAGTATTTT | TRBV10-3 | TRBD2 | TRBJ2-3 | NA
CSAAQGAEEQYF | TGCAGTGCGGCGCAGGGGGCGGAGGAGCAGTACTTC | TRBV20-1 | TRBD1 | TRBJ2-7 | NA
CASSALYRDTDTQYF | TGTGCCAGCAGTGCTTTGTACAGGGACACAGATACGCAGTATTTT | TRBV7-3 | NA | TRBJ2-3 | many
CSARDSREPEAFF | TGCAGTGCTAGAGATTCAAGGGAACCTGAAGCTTTCTTT | TRBV20-1 | NA | TRBJ1-1 | NA
CSARRGARTDTQYF | TGCAGTGCTAGACGAGGGGCGCGGACAGATACGCAGTATTTT | TRBV20-1 | NA | TRBJ2-3 | NA
CASSQASGQGEETQYF | TGTGCCAGCAGCCAAGCTAGCGGGCAGGGGGAAGAGACCCAGTACTTC | TRBV4-2 | NA | TRBJ2-5 | NA
CASSSGQGDQPQHF | TGTGCCAGCAGCTCGGGGCAGGGAGATCAGCCCCAGCATTTT | TRBV13 | NA | TRBJ1-5 | NA
CAGGSGTRGSTDTQYF | TGTGCCGGAGGAAGCGGGACAAGAGGTTCCACAGATACGCAGTATTTT | TRBV6-1 | NA | TRBJ2-3 | many
CASSPVVIPNEKLFF | TGTGCCAGCAGCCCTGTAGTCATACCCAATGAAAAACTGTTTTTT | TRBV7-9 | NA | TRBJ1-4 | NA
CASSILAGSSHNEQFF | TGTGCCAGTAGTATTCTAGCGGGATCCTCCCACAATGAGCAGTTCTTC | TRBV19 | TRBD2 | TRBJ2-1 | many
CASSASSTDTQYF | TGTGCCAGCAGCGCCTCTTCCACAGATACGCAGTATTTT | TRBV3-1 | NA | TRBJ2-3 | many
CASTRGFEAFF | TGTGCCAGCACCAGGGGGTTTGAAGCTTTCTTT | TRBV7-9 | TRBD1 | TRBJ1-1 | many
CASSLLPGLAGGGPVTNEQFF | TGTGCCAGCAGCCTCCTGCCGGGACTAGCGGGAGGGGGACCGGTTACCAATGAGCAGTTCTTC | TRBV11-2 | TRBD2 | TRBJ2-1 | many
CASNPPGQVLGFTF | TGTGCCAGCAATCCCCCGGGACAGGTCCTCGGTTTCACCTTC | TRBV12-3/TRBV12-4 | TRBD1 | TRBJ1-2 | many
CASSLTGGTNEQFF | TGTGCCAGCAGCTTAACGGGCGGGACCAATGAGCAGTTCTTC | TRBV11-3 | NA | TRBJ2-1 | many
CASSFGGGGYEQYF | TGTGCCAGCAGTTTTGGAGGGGGTGGCTACGAGCAGTACTTC | TRBV12-3/TRBV12-4 | NA | TRBJ2-7 | many
CASSLYGRAYEQYF | TGTGCCAGCAGCTTGTACGGTAGGGCCTACGAGCAGTACTTC | TRBV5-4 | NA | TRBJ2-7 | NA
CASSESPGAYNEQFF | TGCGCCAGCAGTGAGTCCCCGGGAGCATACAATGAGCAGTTCTTC | TRBV10-2 | NA | TRBJ2-1 | many
CASTPQKNTEAFF | TGTGCCAGCACCCCACAGAAGAACACTGAAGCTTTCTTT | TRBV2 | NA | TRBJ1-1 | many
CASKVGQGGTWDSYEQYF | TGTGCCAGCAAGGTCGGACAGGGAGGGACGTGGGACTCCTACGAGCAGTACTTC | TRBV2 | NA | TRBJ2-7 | many
CSAVTGGGQPQHF | TGCAGTGCCGTGACAGGGGGCGGTCAGCCCCAGCATTTT | TRBV20-1 | TRBD1 | TRBJ1-5 | NA
CAISGDRPPYSQHF | TGTGCCATCAGTGGGGACAGGCCCCCGTATAGCCAGCATTTT | TRBV10-3 | TRBD1 | TRBJ1-5 | NA
CASSLRNWNTEAFF | TGCGCCAGCAGCTTACGAAACTGGAACACTGAAGCTTTCTTT | TRBV5-1 | NA | TRBJ1-1 | many
CASSSTGSADTQYF | TGTGCCAGCAGTTCGACAGGGAGCGCAGATACGCAGTATTTT | TRBV27 | TRBD1 | TRBJ2-3 | many
CASSSPTGRRNEQFF | TGCGCCAGCAGCTCCCCAACGGGGCGCAGGAATGAGCAGTTCTTC | TRBV5-1 | NA | TRBJ2-1 | many
CASSYGVPNTEAFF | TGTGCCAGCAGTTACGGGGTTCCGAACACTGAAGCTTTCTTT | TRBV6-6 | NA | TRBJ1-1 | many
CATGDGSSYEQYF | TGTGCCACTGGTGACGGGAGCTCCTACGAGCAGTACTTC | TRBV24-1 | NA | TRBJ2-7 | many
CASSPASRGEQFF | TGTGCCAGCAGCCCCGCGTCGAGGGGGGAGCAGTTCTTC | TRBV7-6 | NA | TRBJ2-1 | many
CASSVRTIYGYTF | TGTGCCAGCAGTGTAAGAACCATTTATGGCTACACCTTC | TRBV2 | NA | TRBJ1-2 | few
CASSYWGRVYTEAFF | TGTGCCAGCAGTTACTGGGGGAGAGTGTACACTGAAGCTTTCTTT | TRBV6-2/TRBV6-3 | NA | TRBJ1-1 | NA
CASSPWEGGNYGYTF | TGTGCCAGCAGTCCCTGGGAGGGTGGCAACTATGGCTACACCTTC | TRBV27 | NA | TRBJ1-2 | many
CASSPTAVQETQYF | TGTGCCAGCAGCCCAACGGCGGTCCAAGAGACCCAGTACTTC | TRBV11-3 | NA | TRBJ2-5 | many
CATTRGTSGSDTQYF | TGTGCCACCACCCGCGGGACTAGCGGCTCAGATACGCAGTATTTT | TRBV24-1 | TRBD2 | TRBJ2-3 | many
CASSLLLAKNIQYF | TGTGCCAGCAGCCTACTACTAGCCAAAAACATTCAGTACTTC | TRBV13 | NA | TRBJ2-4 | few
CAWRFTGEMQYF | TGTGCCTGGAGGTTTACGGGAGAAATGCAGTACTTC | TRBV30 | NA | TRBJ2-7 | many
CAISEPTRVGELFF | TGTGCCATCAGTGAGCCCACAAGGGTCGGGGAGCTGTTTTTT | TRBV10-3 | NA | TRBJ2-2 | many
CASSESRGLGNEQFF | TGTGCCAGCAGTGAAAGTAGGGGGCTGGGCAATGAGCAGTTCTTC | TRBV6-1 | TRBD1 | TRBJ2-1 | many
CASSIDSFSYDEQFF | TGTGCCAGTAGTATAGACAGTTTTTCCTACGATGAGCAGTTCTTC | TRBV19 | NA | TRBJ2-1 | once
CASSLEGPRTDTQYF | TGCGCCAGCAGCTTGGAGGGACCTCGGACAGATACGCAGTATTTT | TRBV5-1 | NA | TRBJ2-3 | many
CASSSTPGQGGYEQYF | TGTGCCAGCAGCTCAACGCCGGGACAGGGCGGCTACGAGCAGTACTTC | TRBV7-6 | TRBD1 | TRBJ2-7 | many
CASSYDHPSYNEQFF | TGTGCCAGCAGTTACGACCACCCATCCTACAATGAGCAGTTCTTC | TRBV6-5 | NA | TRBJ2-1 | many
CSAVRGVKTEAFF | TGCAGCGCCGTACGGGGGGTGAAAACTGAAGCTTTCTTT | TRBV29-1 | NA | TRBJ1-1 | many
CSARRSFRAFF | TGCAGTGCACGCAGGTCCTTCCGAGCTTTCTTT | TRBV20-1 | NA | TRBJ1-1 | many
CAYPPNTEAFF | TGTGCCTACCCACCGAACACTGAAGCTTTCTTT | TRBV30 | NA | TRBJ1-1 | many
CASSRTSGRAVDTQYF | TGTGCCAGCAGCCGGACTAGCGGGAGGGCCGTGGATACGCAGTATTTT | TRBV6-1 | TRBD2 | TRBJ2-3 | NA
CASSQGQVLNTEAFF | TGTGCCAGCAGCCAAGGACAGGTCTTGAACACTGAAGCTTTCTTT | TRBV5-4 | TRBD1 | TRBJ1-1 | NA
CASSLAIAVASYNEQFF | TGTGCCAGCAGCTTAGCGATTGCGGTGGCGTCCTACAATGAGCAGTTCTTC | TRBV7-8 | NA | TRBJ2-1 | many
CASSIGGPNTEAFF | TGTGCCAGCTCGATTGGGGGGCCGAACACTGAAGCTTTCTTT | TRBV19 | NA | TRBJ1-1 | few
CASSAGGYYEQYF | TGTGCCAGCTCGGCAGGGGGTTACTACGAGCAGTACTTC | TRBV7-9 | TRBD1 | TRBJ2-7 | many
CASRSPPDTQYF | TGTGCCAGCAGGAGCCCCCCCGATACGCAGTATTTT | TRBV5-4 | NA | TRBJ2-3 | NA
CAWSVPGNNQPQHF | TGTGCCTGGAGTGTCCCCGGGAACAATCAGCCCCAGCATTTT | TRBV30 | NA | TRBJ1-5 | many
CASSLPGQGKGEQYF | TGCGCCAGCAGCCTTCCGGGACAGGGAAAAGGCGAGCAGTACTTC | TRBV4-1 | TRBD1 | TRBJ2-7 | many
CASSLTDRASWSTEAFF | TGTGCCAGCAGCCTTACCGACAGGGCATCGTGGAGCACTGAAGCTTTCTTT | TRBV7-6 | TRBD1 | TRBJ1-1 | NA